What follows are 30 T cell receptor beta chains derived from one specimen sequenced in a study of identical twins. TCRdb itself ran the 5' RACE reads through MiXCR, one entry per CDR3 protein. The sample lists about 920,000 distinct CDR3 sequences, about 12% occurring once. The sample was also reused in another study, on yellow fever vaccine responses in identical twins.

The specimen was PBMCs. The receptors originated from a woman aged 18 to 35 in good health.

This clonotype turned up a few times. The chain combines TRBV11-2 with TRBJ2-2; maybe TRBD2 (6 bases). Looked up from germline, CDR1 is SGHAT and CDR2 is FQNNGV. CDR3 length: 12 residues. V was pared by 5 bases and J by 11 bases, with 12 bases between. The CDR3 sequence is CASSRGLPELFF. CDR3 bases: TGTGCCAGCAGCAGAGGACTACCCGAGCTGTTTTTT. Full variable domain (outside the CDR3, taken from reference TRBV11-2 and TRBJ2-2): EAGVAQSPRYKIIEKRQSVAFWCNPISGHATLYWYQQILGQGPKLLIQFQNNGVVDDSQLPKDRFSAERLKGVDSTLKIQPAKLEDSAVYLCASSRGLPELFFGEGSRLTVL.

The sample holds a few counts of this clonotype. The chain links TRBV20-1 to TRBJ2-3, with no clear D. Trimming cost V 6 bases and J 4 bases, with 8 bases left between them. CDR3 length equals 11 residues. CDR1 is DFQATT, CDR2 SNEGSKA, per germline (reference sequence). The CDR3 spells CSAPKPDTQYF. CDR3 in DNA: TGCAGTGCGCCAAAGCCAGATACGCAGTATTTT.

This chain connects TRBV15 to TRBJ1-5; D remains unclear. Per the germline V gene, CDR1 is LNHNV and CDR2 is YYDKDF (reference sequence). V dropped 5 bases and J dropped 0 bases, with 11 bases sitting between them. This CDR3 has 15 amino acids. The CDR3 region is CATSPPRGSNQPQHF. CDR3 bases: TGTGCCACCAGCCCACCTCGCGGTAGCAATCAGCCCCAGCATTTT.

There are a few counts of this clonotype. The CDR3 region is CASSLGGLAGEGNEQFF. The CDR3 region has the DNA TGCGCCAGCAGCTTGGGCGGACTAGCGGGAGAGGGCAATGAGCAGTTCTTC. The chain recombines TRBV5-1 with TRBJ2-1; 13 nucleotides align to TRBD2. The CDR3 is made up of 17 amino acids. V shed 0 bases, J shed 6 bases, and the junction held 6 bases outside the gene matches. CDR1 and CDR2 from the germline V gene are SGHRS and YFSETQ. Based on the CDR3 plus reference TRBV5-1 and TRBJ2-1, the full variable domain is KAGVTQTPRYLIKTRGQQVTLSCSPISGHRSVSWYQQTPGQGLQFLFEYFSETQRNKGNFPGRFSGRQFSNSRSEMNVSTLELGDSALYLCASSLGGLAGEGNEQFFGPGTRLTVL.

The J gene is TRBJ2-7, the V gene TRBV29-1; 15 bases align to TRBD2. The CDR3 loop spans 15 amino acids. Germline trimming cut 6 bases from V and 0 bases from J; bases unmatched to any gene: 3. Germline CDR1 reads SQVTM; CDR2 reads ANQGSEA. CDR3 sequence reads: CSVGTSGRSSYEQYF. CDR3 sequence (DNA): TGCAGCGTGGGGACTAGCGGGAGGAGCTCCTACGAGCAGTACTTC.

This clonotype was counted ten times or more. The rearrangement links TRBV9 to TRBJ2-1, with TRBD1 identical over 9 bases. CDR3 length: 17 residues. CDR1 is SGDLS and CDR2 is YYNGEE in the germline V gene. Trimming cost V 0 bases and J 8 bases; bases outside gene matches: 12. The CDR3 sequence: CASSVGRGQGAMYEQFF. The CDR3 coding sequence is TGTGCCAGCAGCGTAGGGAGGGGACAGGGAGCAATGTATGAGCAGTTCTTC.

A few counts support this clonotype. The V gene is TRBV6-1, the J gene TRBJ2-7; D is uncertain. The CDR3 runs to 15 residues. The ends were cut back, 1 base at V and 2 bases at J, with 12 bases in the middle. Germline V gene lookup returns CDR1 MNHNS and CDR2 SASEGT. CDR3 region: CASSEGQDPTYEQYV. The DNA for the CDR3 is TGTGCCAGCAGTGAAGGGCAGGACCCCACCTACGAGCAGTACGTC.

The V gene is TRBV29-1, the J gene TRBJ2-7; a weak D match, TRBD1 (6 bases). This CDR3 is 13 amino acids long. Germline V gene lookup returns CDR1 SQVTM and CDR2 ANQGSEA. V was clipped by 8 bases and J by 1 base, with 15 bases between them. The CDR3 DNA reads TGCAGCATTCGACAGGCCTTATCCTACGAGCAGTACTTC. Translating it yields CSIRQALSYEQYF.

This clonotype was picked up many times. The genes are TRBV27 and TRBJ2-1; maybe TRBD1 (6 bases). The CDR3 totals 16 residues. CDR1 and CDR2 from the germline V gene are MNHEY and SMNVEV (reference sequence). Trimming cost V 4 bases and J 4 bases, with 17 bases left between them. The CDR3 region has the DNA TGTGCCAGCAGTTCCCCCGGGACAACCCCATACAATGAGCAGTTCTTC. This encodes CASSSPGTTPYNEQFF.

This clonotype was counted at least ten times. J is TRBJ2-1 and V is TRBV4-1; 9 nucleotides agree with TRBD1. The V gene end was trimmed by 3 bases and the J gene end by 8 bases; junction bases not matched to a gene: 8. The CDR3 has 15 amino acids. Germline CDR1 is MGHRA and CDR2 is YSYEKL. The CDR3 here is CASSHSNRGLDEQFF. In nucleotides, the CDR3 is TGCGCCAGCAGCCATAGTAACAGGGGGCTGGATGAGCAGTTCTTC.

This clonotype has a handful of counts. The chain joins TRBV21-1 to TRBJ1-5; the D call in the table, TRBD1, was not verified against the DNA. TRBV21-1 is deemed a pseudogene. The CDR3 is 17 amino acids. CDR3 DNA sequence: TGTGCCAGCAGCACAGAAGGTGGCAGGGTTGGAAATCAGCCCCAGCATTTT. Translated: CASSTEGGRVGNQPQHF.

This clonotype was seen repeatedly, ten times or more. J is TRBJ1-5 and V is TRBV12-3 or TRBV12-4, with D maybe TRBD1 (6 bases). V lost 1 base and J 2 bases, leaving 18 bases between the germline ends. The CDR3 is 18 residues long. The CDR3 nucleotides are TGTGCCAGCAGTTTAGGGTTGGTCGGGGCAGGGGGCAATCAGCCCCAGCATTTT. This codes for CASSLGLVGAGGNQPQHF.

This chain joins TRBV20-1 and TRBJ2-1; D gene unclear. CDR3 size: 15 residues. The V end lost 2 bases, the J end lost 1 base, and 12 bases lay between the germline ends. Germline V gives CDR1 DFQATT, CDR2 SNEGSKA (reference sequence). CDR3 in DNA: TGCAGTGCTAGATTTCGTGGGTGGTCCTACAATGAGCAGTTCTTC. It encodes CSARFRGWSYNEQFF.

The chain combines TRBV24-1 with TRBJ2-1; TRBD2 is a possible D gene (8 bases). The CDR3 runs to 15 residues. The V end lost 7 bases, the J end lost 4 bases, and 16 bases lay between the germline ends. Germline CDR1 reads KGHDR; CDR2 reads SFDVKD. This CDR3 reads CATSGGGQSYNEQFF. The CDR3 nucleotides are TGTGCCACCAGCGGGGGGGGACAGAGTTACAATGAGCAGTTCTTC.

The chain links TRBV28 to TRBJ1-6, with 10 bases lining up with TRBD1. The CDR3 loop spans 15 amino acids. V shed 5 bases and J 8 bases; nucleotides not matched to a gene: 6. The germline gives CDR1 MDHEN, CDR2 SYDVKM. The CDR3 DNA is TGTGCCAGCAGTACACGGACAGGGGGACATTCACCCCTCCACTTT. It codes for CASSTRTGGHSPLHF.

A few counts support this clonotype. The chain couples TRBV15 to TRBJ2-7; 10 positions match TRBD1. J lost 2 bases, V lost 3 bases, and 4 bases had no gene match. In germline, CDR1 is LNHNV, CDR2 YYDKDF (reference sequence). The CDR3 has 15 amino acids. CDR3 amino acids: CATSRDRGTPYEQYF. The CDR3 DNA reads TGTGCCACCAGCAGGGACAGGGGGACCCCCTACGAGCAGTACTTC.

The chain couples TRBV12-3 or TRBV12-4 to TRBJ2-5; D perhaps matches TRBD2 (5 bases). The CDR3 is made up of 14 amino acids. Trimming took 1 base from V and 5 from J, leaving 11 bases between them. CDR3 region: CASSLGPGTETQYF. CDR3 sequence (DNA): TGTGCCAGCAGTTTAGGGCCGGGAACTGAGACCCAGTACTTC.

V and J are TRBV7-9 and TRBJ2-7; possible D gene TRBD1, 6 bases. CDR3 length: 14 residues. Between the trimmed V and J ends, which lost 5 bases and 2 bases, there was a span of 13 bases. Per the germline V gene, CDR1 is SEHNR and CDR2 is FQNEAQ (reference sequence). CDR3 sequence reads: CASSPSRDTYEQYV. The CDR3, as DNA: TGTGCCAGCAGCCCGTCTCGGGACACCTACGAGCAGTACGTC.

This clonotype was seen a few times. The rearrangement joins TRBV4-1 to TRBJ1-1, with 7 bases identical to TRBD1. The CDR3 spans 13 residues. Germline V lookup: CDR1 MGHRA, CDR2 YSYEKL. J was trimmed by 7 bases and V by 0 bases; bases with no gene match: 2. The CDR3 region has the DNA TGCGCCAGCAGCCAAGAGCAGGGGGGTGAAGCTTTCTTT. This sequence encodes CASSQEQGGEAFF.

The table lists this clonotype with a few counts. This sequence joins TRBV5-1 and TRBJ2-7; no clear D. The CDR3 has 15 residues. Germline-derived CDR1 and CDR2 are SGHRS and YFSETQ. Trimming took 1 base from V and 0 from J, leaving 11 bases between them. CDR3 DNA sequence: TGCGCCAGCAGCTTGCTGGGGATGAGCTCCTACGAGCAGTACTTC. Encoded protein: CASSLLGMSSYEQYF.

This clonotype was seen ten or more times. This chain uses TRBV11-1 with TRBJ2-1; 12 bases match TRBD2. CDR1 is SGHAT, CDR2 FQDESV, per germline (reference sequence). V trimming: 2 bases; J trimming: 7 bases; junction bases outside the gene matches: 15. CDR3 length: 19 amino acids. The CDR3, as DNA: TGTGCCAGCAGCTTATATCCTAGCGGGAGGGCCCCCCGCCTAAATGAGCAGTTCTTC. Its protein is CASSLYPSGRAPRLNEQFF.

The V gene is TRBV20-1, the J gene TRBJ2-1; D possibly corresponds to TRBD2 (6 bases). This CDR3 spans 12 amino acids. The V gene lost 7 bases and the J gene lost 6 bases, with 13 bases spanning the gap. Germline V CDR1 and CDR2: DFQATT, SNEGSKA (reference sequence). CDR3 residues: CSVPTRSNEQFF. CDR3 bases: TGCAGTGTCCCGACTAGGAGCAATGAGCAGTTCTTC.

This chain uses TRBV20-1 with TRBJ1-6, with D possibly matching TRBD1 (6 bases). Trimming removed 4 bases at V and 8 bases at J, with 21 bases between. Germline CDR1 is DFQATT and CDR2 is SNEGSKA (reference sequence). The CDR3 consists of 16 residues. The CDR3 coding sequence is TGCAGTGCTATCGGTCAAGGGACAAGCATCTATTCACCCCTCCACTTT. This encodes CSAIGQGTSIYSPLHF.

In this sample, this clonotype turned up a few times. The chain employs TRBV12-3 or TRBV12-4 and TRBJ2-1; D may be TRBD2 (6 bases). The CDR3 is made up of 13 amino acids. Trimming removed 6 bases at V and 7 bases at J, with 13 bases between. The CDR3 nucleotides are TGTGCCAGCAGGGCTAGCGTTCAAAATGAGCAGTTCTTC. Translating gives CASRASVQNEQFF.

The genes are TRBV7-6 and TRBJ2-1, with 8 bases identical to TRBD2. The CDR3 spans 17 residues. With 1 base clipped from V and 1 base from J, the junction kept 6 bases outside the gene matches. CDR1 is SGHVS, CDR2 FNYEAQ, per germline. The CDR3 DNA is TGTGCCAGCAGCTTAGGGGGGCGGGGGGCATCCTACAATGAGCAGTTCTTC. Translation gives CASSLGGRGASYNEQFF.

The CDR3 DNA reads TGCAGTGCTAGAAGCAGGGGTTGGACTGAAGCTTTCTTT. The encoded protein is CSARSRGWTEAFF. The chain uses TRBV20-1 and TRBJ1-1; D possibly corresponds to TRBD1 (6 bases). The CDR3 runs 13 residues. CDR1 DFQATT and CDR2 SNEGSKA come from the germline V gene (reference sequence). V was shortened by 2 bases and J by 5 bases, with 12 bases between the two germline ends.

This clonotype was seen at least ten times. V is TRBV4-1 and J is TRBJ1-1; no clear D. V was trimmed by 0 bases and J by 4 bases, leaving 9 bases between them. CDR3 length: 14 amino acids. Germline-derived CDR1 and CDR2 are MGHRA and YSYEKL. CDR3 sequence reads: CASSQDGGPTEAFF. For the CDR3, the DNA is TGCGCCAGCAGCCAAGATGGAGGGCCCACTGAAGCTTTCTTT.

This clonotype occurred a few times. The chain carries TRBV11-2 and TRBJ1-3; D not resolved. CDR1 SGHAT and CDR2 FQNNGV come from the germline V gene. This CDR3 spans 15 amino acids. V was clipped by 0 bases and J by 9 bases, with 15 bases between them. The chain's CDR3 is CASSLDWVRRFTIYF. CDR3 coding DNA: TGTGCCAGCAGCTTAGATTGGGTCCGCCGGTTCACCATATATTTT.

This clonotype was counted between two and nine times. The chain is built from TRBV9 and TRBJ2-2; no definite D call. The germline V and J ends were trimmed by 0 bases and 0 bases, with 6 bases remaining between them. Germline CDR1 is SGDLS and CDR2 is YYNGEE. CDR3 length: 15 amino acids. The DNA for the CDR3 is TGTGCCAGCAGCGTAGTTTCGACGAACACCGGGGAGCTGTTTTTT. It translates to CASSVVSTNTGELFF. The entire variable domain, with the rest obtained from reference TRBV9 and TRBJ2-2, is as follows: DSGVTQTPKHLITATGQRVTLRCSPRSGDLSVYWYQQSLDQGLQFLIQYYNGEERAKGNILERFSAQQFPDLHSELNLSSLELGDSALYFCASSVVSTNTGELFFGEGSRLTVL.

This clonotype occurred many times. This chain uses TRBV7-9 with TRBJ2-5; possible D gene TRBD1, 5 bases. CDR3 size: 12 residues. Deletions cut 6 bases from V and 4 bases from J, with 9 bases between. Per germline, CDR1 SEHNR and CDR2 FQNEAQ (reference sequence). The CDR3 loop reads CASRDILETQYF. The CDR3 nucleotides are TGTGCCAGCAGGGACATCCTAGAGACCCAGTACTTC.